This TCR beta chain was recovered during a study of T cell responses to AZD1222 COVID-19 vaccine. Trimming shortened V by 2 bases and J by 5 bases, and 21 bases separated the two germline ends. The length of the CDR3 is 17 residues. Germline V lookup: CDR1 ENHRY, CDR2 SYGVKD. Notes on the study in general: Nearly half of unique spike-specific TCRs reportedly avoided B.1.351 and B.1.1.7 mutated regions. Repertoires were collected only later (after the peak T cell response had occurred). Spike-specific TCR depth and breadth grew after two AZD1222 doses.

To note about this clone: Its specificity is not known.

Using immunoSEQ multiplex PCR, the repertoire was profiled, and TCRdb retains in-frame clones only, with some absent. The repertoire holds around 120,000 clones, around 93% seen once, with 0.8% to 1.1% in the top ten. The chain carries TRBV10-3 and TRBJ1-1; the D gene is possibly TRBD1 (6 bases). Material: peripheral blood, obtained on day 0 of AZD1222 vaccination. The receptor comes from an adult in good health. The DNA of the CDR3 is TGTGCCATCAGTGAGCTGGGTGGCAGGGGTCTGTGGACTGAAGCTTTCTTT. Its protein is CAISELGGRGLWTEAFF.